The 20 T cell receptor beta chains reported below all come from one sample, sequenced in a study of vaccination effects on CD4 cells after COVID-19. These TCRs are of unknown antigen specificity. Sequenced by immunoSEQ multiplex PCR; TCRdb stores in-frame clones only, minus some. The sample contains 41,000 or so clones, around 70% of which appear only once. Expansion with viral peptide pools was applied to antigen-specific CD4+ T cells by the ViraFEST assay prior to sequencing. After less than twelve days in culture, the CD4+ T cells were isolated. Absence of prior SARS-CoV-2 infection characterized the vaccine recipients, who showed negative nucleocapsid antibodies. The sample here was CD4+ T cells from PBMCs cultured with HCoV-OC43 spike peptides, taken before COVID-19 vaccination. Subset: HCoV-OC43 spike overlapping peptide pool stimulation. Receptors originate from a human donor who received a COVID-19 vaccine.

This clone is deemed large (0.1 to 1%). The V call is TRBV5-1, the J call TRBJ2-1; 10 bases fit TRBD2. The CDR3 covers 14 residues. CDR1 is SGHRS and CDR2 is YFSETQ in the germline V gene. V was pared by 2 bases and J by 10 bases, with 6 bases of the junction left unmatched. The CDR3 is CASSFGTSDREQFF. In DNA, the CDR3 is TGCGCCAGCAGCTTTGGGACTAGCGATCGAGAGCAGTTCTTC.

This clone was found a few times. The gene calls are TRBV5-6 and TRBJ2-3; TRBD2 aligns across 9 bases. J gave up 9 bases and V 0 bases, and 11 bases lay outside the gene matches. Germline loops: CDR1 SGHDT, CDR2 YYEEEE. The CDR3 has 16 residues. CDR3 loop: CASSLASRGGTVTQYF. The DNA of the CDR3 is TGTGCCAGCAGCTTGGCCTCGCGGGGGGGCACGGTGACGCAGTATTTT.

The chain links TRBV4-1 to TRBJ1-2; TRBD1 might be the D (6 bases). V shed 3 bases and J shed 8 bases, with 19 bases lying between them. The length of the CDR3 is 15 residues. Germline V gives CDR1 MGHRA, CDR2 YSYEKL. The CDR3 loop reads CASSQGYRDVRGYTF. CDR3 coding DNA: TGCGCCAGCAGCCAGGGGTACAGGGATGTAAGGGGCTACACCTTC.

In its sample, this clone was seen once. The chain employs TRBV29-1 and TRBJ1-2, with D possibly matching TRBD1 (5 bases). Germline V gives CDR1 SQVTM, CDR2 ANQGSEA. The CDR3 spans 10 residues. With 4 bases removed from V and 6 bases from J, the gap between germline ends came to 6 bases. The CDR3 region is CSVVGDGYTF. Written as DNA, the CDR3 is TGCAGCGTTGTAGGGGATGGCTACACCTTC.

The V call is TRBV11-3, the J call TRBJ2-1; 7 bases line up with TRBD1. Trimming removed 4 bases from V and 0 bases from J; junction bases left unmatched: 3. In germline, CDR1 is SGHNT, CDR2 YENEEA. The CDR3 extends over 15 amino acids. The chain's CDR3 is CASSSRQGSYNEQFF. DNA of the CDR3: TGTGCCAGCAGCTCGCGACAGGGCTCCTACAATGAGCAGTTCTTC.

This clone was observed a few times. The genes are TRBV20-1 and TRBJ1-6; 9 bases agree with TRBD1. This CDR3 has 11 amino acids. Losses at the gene ends were 5 bases for V and 16 bases for J; bases not matched to a gene: 6. CDR1 is DFQATT and CDR2 is SNEGSKA in the germline V gene (reference sequence). The CDR3 protein is CSAYTGTGLHF. CDR3 bases: TGCAGTGCTTATACCGGGACAGGGCTCCACTTT.

The V call is TRBV6-1, the J call TRBJ1-4; a weak D match, TRBD1 (5 bases). The V and J ends lost 2 bases and 8 bases respectively, with 12 bases between them. CDR3 size: 14 residues. In germline, CDR1 is MNHNS, CDR2 SASEGT. The CDR3 here is CASSETRTQEKLFF. CDR3 in DNA: TGTGCCAGCAGTGAAACTCGGACACAGGAAAAACTGTTTTTT.

The chain employs TRBV19 and TRBJ2-1; TRBD2 matches at 11 bases. CDR1 is LNHDA and CDR2 is SQIVND in the germline V gene (reference sequence). The V segment lost 5 bases and the J segment 1 base; nucleotides outside the gene matches: 10. The CDR3 totals 18 residues. CDR3 sequence reads: CASSFASGRFGSYNEQFF. The CDR3 nucleotides read TGTGCCAGTAGTTTTGCTAGCGGGAGGTTTGGTTCCTACAATGAGCAGTTCTTC.

The CDR3 region has the DNA TGTGCCAGCAGTGGGGGGGCTGACAGGGGGGTTAATTCACCCCTCCACTTT. Translating gives CASSGGADRGVNSPLHF. This rearrangement joins TRBV6-4 to TRBJ1-6, with 9 bases aligning to TRBD1. After removal of 4 bases from V and 6 bases from J, the junction contained 10 bases not matched to a gene. CDR3 length: 17 residues. Germline assignment: CDR1 MRHNA and CDR2 SNTAGT.

CDR3 sequence reads: CATSRRLAGVDEQFF. Written as DNA, the CDR3 is TGTGCCACCAGCCGGCGACTAGCGGGAGTGGATGAGCAGTTCTTC. V is TRBV15 and J is TRBJ2-1; 12 bases line up with TRBD2. V lost 5 bases and J lost 8; bases outside the gene matches: 7. Per germline, CDR1 LNHNV and CDR2 YYDKDF (reference sequence). The CDR3 is made up of 15 amino acids.

The chain is built from TRBV5-4 and TRBJ2-7, with 9 bases matching TRBD1. Germline CDR1 reads SGHNT; CDR2 reads YYREEE (reference sequence). The CDR3 runs to 16 residues. The V gene end was trimmed by 5 bases and the J gene end by 6 bases; junction bases not matched to a gene: 15. The DNA of the CDR3 is TGTGCCAGCAGGACAGGGGGGGGGACAGCGTCAAGCGAGCAGTACTTC. Protein: CASRTGGGTASSEQYF.

The chain links TRBV28 to TRBJ2-1, with 8 bases matching TRBD1. Germline CDR1 and CDR2: MDHEN and SYDVKM. The V segment lost 5 bases and the J segment 4 bases; nucleotides outside the gene matches: 4. The CDR3 loop spans 14 amino acids. The CDR3 DNA reads as TGTGCCAGCAGTCGGGGACAGGAATACAATGAGCAGTTCTTC. Protein product: CASSRGQEYNEQFF. Filled out from reference TRBV28 and TRBJ2-1, the complete variable domain reads DVKVTQSSRYLVKRTGEKVFLECVQDMDHENMFWYRQDPGLGLRLIYFSYDVKMKEKGDIPEGYSVSREKKERFSLILESASTNQTSMYLCASSRGQEYNEQFFGPGTRLTVL.

V and J are TRBV28 and TRBJ2-5; D may be TRBD1 or TRBD2 (7 bases each). Trimming took 3 bases from V and 5 from J, leaving 16 bases between them. This CDR3 is built from 15 residues. CDR1 and CDR2 (germline): MDHEN, SYDVKM. CDR3 coding DNA: TGTGCCAGCAGTTTCTCAGGGGGGGATCGGGAGACCCAGTACTTC. Protein: CASSFSGGDRETQYF.

The genes are TRBV18 and TRBJ2-1; D not resolved. Trimming stripped 1 base from V and 5 bases from J, with 12 bases between. CDR1 KGHSH and CDR2 LQKENI come from the germline V gene. The CDR3 sequence is 15 residues long. This CDR3 is CASSPQRFGNNEQFF. The CDR3 nucleotides read TGTGCCAGCTCACCACAGCGTTTTGGTAACAATGAGCAGTTCTTC.

Only one count was recorded for this clone. The chain uses TRBV7-2 and TRBJ1-1, with 9 bases fitting TRBD1. There are 15 residues in the CDR3. Germline CDR1 is SGHTA and CDR2 is FQGNSA. With V trimmed by 4 bases and J by 4 bases, 7 bases remained unmatched. Here the CDR3 DNA reads TGTGCCAGCAGCTCTAGGACAGGGGCGGGCACTGAAGCTTTCTTT. It is translated as CASSSRTGAGTEAFF.

The chain is built from TRBV3-1 (or the pseudogene TRBV3-2) and TRBJ2-5; D unclear. Trimming shortened V by 5 bases and J by 5 bases, and 21 bases separated the two germline ends. The CDR3 consists of 16 residues. Germline CDR1 LGHDT, CDR2 YNNKEL (reference sequence). The DNA of the CDR3 is TGTGCCAGCAGCTTATCTGATCCCATTTTCTCTGAGACCCAGTACTTC. Translation gives CASSLSDPIFSETQYF.

V and J are TRBV18 and TRBJ2-3; D gene uncertain. V lost 6 bases to trimming and J lost 3 bases, with 13 bases between them. Germline CDR1 reads KGHSH; CDR2 reads LQKENI. This CDR3 is 14 amino acids long. The CDR3 region is CASSKRGSTDTQYF. The CDR3 DNA is TGTGCCAGCTCCAAGCGCGGATCAACAGATACGCAGTATTTT.

Here the CDR3 reads CSVGDTREQYF. CDR3 DNA: TGCAGTGTCGGGGACACCCGGGAGCAGTACTTC. V is TRBV20-1 and J is TRBJ2-7, with a weak D call TRBD1 (6 bases). The CDR3 sequence is 11 residues long. The V gene's germline CDR1 is DFQATT and CDR2 SNEGSKA (reference sequence). V was shortened by 7 bases and J by 7 bases, with 14 bases between the two germline ends.

This chain joins TRBV14 and TRBJ2-7; D may be TRBD1 (6 bases). Per the germline V gene, CDR1 is SGHDN and CDR2 is FVKESK. This CDR3 region has 19 residues. V was trimmed by 2 bases and J by 3 bases, leaving 26 bases between them. Here the CDR3 reads CASSQLPQVRDRRNYEQYF. In DNA form, the CDR3 reads TGTGCCAGCAGCCAACTCCCCCAAGTCAGAGACAGGAGGAACTACGAGCAGTACTTC.

This clone appeared a few times. This chain links TRBV2 with TRBJ1-1, with a tentative D call TRBD1 (6 bases). This CDR3 is built from 13 residues. V lost 7 bases, J lost 6 bases, and 15 bases lay in between. In germline, CDR1 is SNHLY, CDR2 FYNNEI. The CDR3 loop reads CASTLTGSSEAFF. Written as DNA, the CDR3 is TGTGCCAGCACTTTGACAGGTAGTTCTGAAGCTTTCTTT.